The clone carrying this T cell receptor beta chain was observed a handful of times. The target antigen is unknown. This specimen belongs to a study of PD-L1 blockade in urothelial cancer. Looking at the study overall: Male sex and bladder-origin urothelial cancer were recorded for about 85% of the roughly 30 patients. Study-level results: Tumor-associated clones in blood expanded more at 3 weeks in durable-benefit patients.

CDR3 length equals 14 residues. Germline V gives CDR1 LNHNV, CDR2 YYDKDF (reference sequence). V was clipped by 9 bases and J by 6 bases; unmatched bases: 9. The method was immunoSEQ multiplex PCR; TCRdb's version includes in-frame clones alone and lacks a portion of them. The repertoire holds more than 55,000 clones, with approximately 86% as singletons. Here the sequenced sample was PBMCs, taken around atezolizumab (anti-PD-L1) treatment. The chain couples TRBV15 to TRBJ1-5; TRBD1 matches 9 bases. The clonotype was recovered from a man aged 45-65 years with urothelial cancer. This chain's CDR3 is CATTKTGGIQPQHF. In DNA form, the CDR3 reads TGTGCCACGACCAAAACAGGGGGCATTCAGCCCCAGCATTTT.